The following is a TCR beta chain sequence with its context. The antigen is not known. This sample is part of a study of shared clonotypes between healthy human individuals. Germline V gives CDR1 LGHNA, CDR2 YSLEER. This CDR3 comprises 15 residues. Between the trimmed V and J ends, which lost 0 bases and 3 bases, there was a span of 11 bases. In the study's own analysis: Filtering was not the same, since immunoSEQ gave junction-only sequences without quality scores. Libraries were prepared by immunoSEQ multiplex PCR; TCRdb keeps only in-frame clonotypes and omits some of them. Clonal size and the V and J genes are those of that table, whereas D and trimming came from the DNA. The table has 2 million to 2.5 million clones, just under 95% seen once. Points from the study as a whole: Four donors held about 5% of naive CD4 clonotypes in common.

CD8 cells regarded as naive lacked CD45RO, were positively chosen for CCR7, and omitted terminally differentiated effector memory CD45RA+ cells. The J gene is TRBJ1-2, the V gene TRBV4-3, with D perhaps matching TRBD1 (5 bases). The clonotype originates from a man between 18 and 35 years old in good health. The sample taken for sequencing was naive CD8+ T cells sorted from blood. For the CDR3, the DNA is TGCGCCAGCAGCCAAGACGCCAGGGAGGACTATGGCTACACCTTC. It codes for CASSQDAREDYGYTF.